This T cell receptor beta chain derives from a study of T cell responses to AZD1222 COVID-19 vaccine. Comments on this clone: Its matching antigen is unknown.

Study outcomes and limitations: Nearly half of spike-specific TCRs reportedly target unmutated variant regions. Baseline seropositives among AZD1222 recipients totaled only five or six. White British ancestry dominated among donors, who included more females, and clonal diversity was possibly underestimated. The CD4 TCRs associated with vaccination extended across spike and predominated at 160-218 and 743-854.

Measured with immunoSEQ multiplex PCR; TCRdb has only the in-frame clones, and not every one. This sample yields approximately 170,000 clones, of which 90% to 95% are seen a single time; around 0.99% belongs to the top ten. J lost 8 bases, V lost 4 bases, and 16 bases had no gene match. The germline CDR1 and CDR2 sequences are SGHNT and YYREEE (reference sequence). The CDR3 has 16 residues. The clonotype comes from an adult who received the AZD1222 COVID-19 vaccine. Specimen: peripheral blood, collected 28 days after the second AZD1222 dose. The genes are TRBV5-4 and TRBJ1-2, with TRBD1 matching 8 bases. CDR3 residues: CASSQGDRGRVNGYTF. In DNA form, the CDR3 reads TGTGCCAGCAGCCAAGGTGACAGGGGAAGGGTGAACGGCTACACCTTC.